This T cell receptor (beta chain) was sequenced in a study of cytomegalovirus exposure and HLA in healthy donors. Both 60 Vbeta primers and 13 Jbeta primers went into the PCR. The method was immunoSEQ multiplex PCR; TCRdb's version includes in-frame clones alone and lacks a portion of them. In the table there are 150,000 to 200,000 clones, about 80% of which are singletons. Findings of the study overall: Information on immune exposure was restricted to one variable (CMV serostatus). Cytomegalovirus status was reportedly diagnosed by the classifier with high sensitivity and specificity. Most of the TCR beta V segments (in an earlier analysis) were productive either about 87% or about 30% of the time.

For this clone: The antigen is not known.

Source material: PBMCs. The receptor comes from a woman under 30 in good health and CMV-seropositive.

The CDR3 region has the DNA TGTGCCAGCAGCCAAGAAGGGGATACTGGGGCCAACGTCCTGACTTTC. It is translated as CASSQEGDTGANVLTF. The rearrangement joins TRBV4-2 to TRBJ2-6, with D perhaps matching TRBD1 (5 bases). This CDR3 is built from 16 residues. Germline loops: CDR1 LGHNA, CDR2 YNFKEQ. V shed 0 bases and J shed 2 bases, with 8 bases lying between them.